One T cell receptor beta chain is described in this entry. The antigen remains undetermined. The sample is drawn from a study of T-cell memory formation after mild COVID-19. Trimming removed 0 bases from V and 0 bases from J, with 10 bases in between. Germline CDR1 MGHRA, CDR2 YSYEKL. This CDR3 has 16 amino acids. A 5'RACE reaction primed in the constant segment made cDNA libraries of TCR alpha and TCR beta, and these carried sample barcodes and UMIs. MiXCR, applied by TCRdb to the 5' RACE reads, yields one record per CDR3 protein. The sample includes 120,000 or so distinct CDR3 sequences, roughly 15% of them seen just once. General study findings and limits: Balance between CD4 and CD8 was seen in clones contracting day 15 to 85, and a CD4+ lean was seen in later expanders.

This receptor was identified in an adult woman who had mild COVID-19 (a few samples of this study predate the infection). Cell type and time point are not known. The chain carries TRBV4-1 and TRBJ2-3; D is possibly TRBD2 (5 bases). Sequences were obtained from PBMCs or a T cell subset sorted from them (not recorded which). The CDR3, as DNA: TGCGCCAGCAGCCAAGATAGACTAACTAGCACAGATACGCAGTATTTT. It is translated as CASSQDRLTSTDTQYF.